This T cell receptor (beta chain) comes out of a study of cytomegalovirus exposure and HLA in healthy donors. This CDR3 has 16 residues. Trimming stripped 7 bases from V and 5 bases from J, with 23 bases between. Per the germline V gene, CDR1 is SNHLY and CDR2 is FYNNEI. TCRdb's copy holds only in-frame clones and misses some; the assay was immunoSEQ multiplex PCR. The sample shows hundreds of thousands of clones, 75% to 90% of them seen only once. The TCR sequence derives from a woman in her late teens or twenties in good health and CMV-seronegative. The sample taken for sequencing was PBMCs. The chain employs TRBV2 and TRBJ2-5; D perhaps matches TRBD2 (7 bases). The CDR3 sequence is CASIRGGVPADETQYF. The CDR3 nucleotides read TGTGCCAGCATCAGAGGGGGGGTTCCCGCGGACGAGACCCAGTACTTC.